This entry concerns a single T cell receptor beta chain. The target antigen is unknown. The CDR3 runs 12 residues. Germline V gene sequence: CDR1 SEHNR, CDR2 FQNEAQ (reference sequence). V was cut by 6 bases and J by 2 bases, with 8 bases left in between. The PCR had 60 Vbeta and 13 Jbeta primers. The assay was immunoSEQ multiplex PCR, and TCRdb's table has in-frame clones only and misses some. This sample has about 130,000 clones, with roughly 75% found just once. The sample is drawn from a study of cytomegalovirus exposure and HLA in healthy donors. Study-wide background: The early release's HLA-typed donors yielded 80 million to 95 million unique TCRs. Findings and caveats of the study: The authors later linked a missense DCLRE1C variant to TCR beta V- and J-gene trimming.

The chain carries TRBV7-9 and TRBJ2-7; perhaps TRBD1 as D (6 bases). Sequencing was performed on PBMCs. The receptor was derived from a woman in her 50s in good health and CMV-seronegative. This chain's CDR3 is CASSPGAYEQYF. For the CDR3, the DNA is TGTGCCAGCAGTCCAGGGGCCTACGAGCAGTACTTC.